The rows below give T cell receptor beta chains drawn from one sample of a study of CD8+ T cells in alopecia areata. The repertoire was sequenced with immunoSEQ multiplex PCR; TCRdb's copy has only in-frame clones and lacks some. The data hold 200,000 to 250,000 clones, with approximately 57% observed a single time. Here the sequenced sample was CD4+ T cells sorted from blood, taken at week 4, from a patient treated with tofacitinib. Receptors originate from a human donor with alopecia areata. Each CDR3 is given with its conserved first and last residue. A D gene is named only where the DNA matches it firmly.

V gene	D gene	J gene	CDR3 protein
TRBV7-2	TRBD2	TRBJ2-7	CASSSGTSYGYEQYF
TRBV29-1	NA	TRBJ2-4	CSAKTIAKNIQYF
TRBV2	TRBD2	TRBJ2-2	CASTSGGGIAGELFF
TRBV7-8	NA	TRBJ2-7	CASAPLGVFYEQYF
TRBV7-9	TRBD1	TRBJ1-2	CATRPGQGYGYTF
TRBV5-6	NA	TRBJ2-2	CASGRGTVTGELFF
TRBV7-3	NA	TRBJ2-5	CASSLGRTGQETQYF
TRBV15	NA	TRBJ2-3	CATSRPQQGGTDTQYF
TRBV30	NA	TRBJ2-3	CAWSVLLSAPTTDTQYF
TRBV4-3	NA	TRBJ2-7	CASSQGTLYEQYF
TRBV29-1	TRBD1	TRBJ1-5	CSVIGTETNQPQHF
TRBV9	TRBD1	TRBJ1-2	CASSVTGKDGYTF
TRBV7-6	NA	TRBJ2-5	CASKGIGPQETQYF
TRBV27	NA	TRBJ1-2	CASSRGADYGYTF
TRBV9	NA	TRBJ2-1	CASSARQSSYNEQFF
TRBV30	NA	TRBJ1-5	CASQDGHNQPQHF